Each of the 13 T cell receptor beta chains below was sequenced from the same sample in a study of blood T cell repertoires in COVID-19. Clones were read by immunoSEQ multiplex PCR, and TCRdb kept only the in-frame ones, dropping some. The sample lists fewer than 45,000 clones, 70% to 80% occurring once. The sequencing sample was made of peripheral blood. The receptors derive from a man aged 65 to 79 with acute or convalescent COVID-19.

V usage is TRBV2 and J usage is TRBJ2-7, with a tentative D call TRBD2 (7 bases). Germline CDR1 is SNHLY and CDR2 is FYNNEI. CDR3 size: 13 residues. The CDR3 reads CATRRGGLHEQYF. The CDR3 DNA follows: TGTGCTACCCGAAGGGGGGGGCTCCACGAGCAGTACTTC.

The chain recombines TRBV5-4 with TRBJ1-5; D uncertain. Trimming pared 4 bases from V and 4 bases from J, leaving 9 bases between. The CDR3 has 13 amino acids. Germline V gene sequence: CDR1 SGHNT, CDR2 YYREEE (reference sequence). The CDR3 coding sequence is TGTGCCAGCAGCGGCGGGGTGAATCAGCCCCAGCATTTT. Its protein product is CASSGGVNQPQHF.

This chain links TRBV5-1 with TRBJ2-2; TRBD1 agrees at 9 bases. CDR1 and CDR2 from the germline V gene are SGHRS and YFSETQ. V was pared by 0 bases and J by 6 bases, with 6 bases of the junction left unmatched. This CDR3 contains 16 residues. The CDR3 reads CASSLEVQGASGELFF. The CDR3 DNA reads as TGCGCCAGCAGCTTGGAAGTACAGGGGGCCTCCGGGGAGCTGTTTTTT.

The chain employs TRBV7-9 and TRBJ1-1; D is unresolved. Germline V gene data show CDR1 as SEHNR and CDR2 as FQNEAQ (reference sequence). The length of the CDR3 is 15 residues. V was cut by 2 bases and J by 1 base, with 11 bases left in between. The CDR3 nucleotides are TGTGCCAGCAGCTTAAAAGACACCCAGAACACTGAAGCTTTCTTT. Translation gives CASSLKDTQNTEAFF.

The J gene is TRBJ2-3, the V gene TRBV28; 9 bases are a match to TRBD1. Germline-derived CDR1 and CDR2 are MDHEN and SYDVKM. The CDR3 is made up of 13 amino acids. V was clipped by 11 bases and J by 2 bases; unmatched bases: 5. The DNA of the CDR3 is TGTGCCGGGGGACAGGGAGACACAGATACGCAGTATTTT. As protein: CAGGQGDTDTQYF.

V and J are TRBV5-4 and TRBJ2-6; possibly TRBD1 for D (6 bases). The germline V and J ends were trimmed by 3 bases and 2 bases, with 9 bases remaining between them. The CDR3 spans 15 residues. In germline, CDR1 is SGHNT, CDR2 YYREEE (reference sequence). In DNA, the CDR3 is TGTGCCAGCAGCTCCAGGGGAACTGGGGCCAACGTCCTGACTTTC. This sequence encodes CASSSRGTGANVLTF.

The chain is built from TRBV5-1 and TRBJ1-2, with TRBD1 identical over 7 bases. Germline lookup yields CDR1 SGHRS and CDR2 YFSETQ. With V trimmed by 3 bases and J by 6 bases, 8 bases remained unmatched. This CDR3 comprises 14 residues. Here the CDR3 reads CASSSSQGRDGYTF. The CDR3 coding sequence is TGCGCCAGCAGCTCGTCACAGGGGAGAGATGGCTACACCTTC.

CDR3 in amino acids: CASSLGTSGGLNTGELFF. Written as DNA, the CDR3 is TGTGCCAGCAGCTTAGGCACTAGCGGGGGATTGAACACCGGGGAGCTGTTTTTT. This rearrangement joins TRBV7-6 to TRBJ2-2, with 11 bases lining up with TRBD2. CDR1 and CDR2 from the germline V gene are SGHVS and FNYEAQ. V was clipped by 1 base and J by 1 base; unmatched bases: 5. The CDR3 length is 18 residues.

The chain is built from TRBV19 and TRBJ2-7; 7 bases map to TRBD2. Germline V gene data show CDR1 as LNHDA and CDR2 as SQIVND (reference sequence). After removal of 5 bases from V and 0 bases from J, the junction contained 13 bases not matched to a gene. The CDR3 totals 17 residues. The CDR3 reads CASSEASGRASSYEQYF. As DNA, the CDR3 is TGTGCCAGTAGTGAGGCTAGCGGCAGAGCAAGCTCCTACGAGCAGTACTTC.

The chain has TRBV24-1 and TRBJ2-5; the match to TRBD1 covers 10 bases. J gave up 4 bases and V 5 bases, and 12 bases lay outside the gene matches. This CDR3 spans 17 amino acids. The germline gives CDR1 KGHDR, CDR2 SFDVKD. The CDR3 here is CATSASLGTGAGETQYF. CDR3 in DNA: TGTGCCACCAGTGCGTCTTTAGGGACAGGGGCAGGAGAGACCCAGTACTTC.

V is TRBV7-9 and J is TRBJ2-5; 11 bases line up with TRBD2. The ends lost 6 bases at V and 2 bases at J; junction bases unmatched: 11. The CDR3 runs 17 residues. Germline V gives CDR1 SEHNR, CDR2 FQNEAQ (reference sequence). CDR3 protein: CASSSLSSGGIQETQYF. In nucleotides, the CDR3 is TGTGCCAGCAGTTCCCTTTCTAGCGGGGGGATTCAAGAGACCCAGTACTTC.

The chain uses TRBV5-1 and TRBJ2-1, with TRBD2 identical over 7 bases. The CDR3 loop spans 15 amino acids. Germline CDR1 is SGHRS and CDR2 is YFSETQ. Trimming removed 4 bases from V and 10 bases from J; junction bases left unmatched: 14. CDR3 residues: CASSPLSGAAGEQFF. The CDR3 DNA is TGCGCCAGCAGCCCGCTGAGCGGGGCGGCGGGGGAGCAGTTCTTC. Full variable domain (rest looked up from reference TRBV5-1 and TRBJ2-1): KAGVTQTPRYLIKTRGQQVTLSCSPISGHRSVSWYQQTPGQGLQFLFEYFSETQRNKGNFPGRFSGRQFSNSRSEMNVSTLELGDSALYLCASSPLSGAAGEQFFGPGTRLTVL.

The rearrangement uses TRBV3-1 (or the pseudogene TRBV3-2) and TRBJ2-3, with TRBD2 matching 13 bases. V was clipped by 4 bases and J by 8 bases; unmatched bases: 12. The CDR3 totals 17 residues. Per germline, CDR1 LGHDT and CDR2 YNNKEL (reference sequence). This CDR3 reads CASSRILAGGGRGTQYF. The CDR3 DNA is TGTGCCAGCAGCCGGATACTAGCGGGGGGGGGTCGTGGTACGCAGTATTTT.